One and the same sample provided the 19 T cell receptor beta chains below, sequenced in a study of control samples from healthy donors and cancer patients. Assay: immunoSEQ multiplex PCR; the TCRdb copy retains only in-frame clones and omits some. The sample records around 100,000 clones, roughly 87% being singletons. Source material: blood. The receptors stem from a woman aged 45 to 65 in good health.

This clone was observed a handful of times. V usage is TRBV19 and J usage is TRBJ1-3; 7 positions match TRBD1. Trimming took 7 bases from V and 2 from J; bases not matched to a gene: 11. The germline V gene encodes CDR1 LNHDA and CDR2 SQIVND (reference sequence). This CDR3 has 16 residues. This CDR3 reads CASTGRMGQTGNTIYF. The CDR3 DNA sequence: TGTGCCAGTACCGGGCGAATGGGACAGACTGGAAACACCATATATTTT.

The V call is TRBV6-4, the J call TRBJ2-1, with 12 bases that match TRBD2. This CDR3 comprises 16 residues. The J segment lost 4 bases and the V segment lost 3 bases, leaving 4 bases of the junction unmatched. Per germline, CDR1 MRHNA and CDR2 SNTAGT. CDR3 in DNA: TGTGCCAGCAGTGAACGAGGGACTAGCGGGTACAATGAGCAGTTCTTC. Protein: CASSERGTSGYNEQFF.

The chain has TRBV19 and TRBJ1-1, with D uncertain. This CDR3 spans 14 amino acids. Looked up from germline, CDR1 is LNHDA and CDR2 is SQIVND (reference sequence). Trimming took off 10 bases at V and 1 base at J, with 16 bases between the two ends. This chain's CDR3 is CATGRAGTNTEAFF. The CDR3 bases are TGTGCCACCGGGAGGGCGGGTACGAACACTGAAGCTTTCTTT.

This chain joins TRBV12-1 and TRBJ1-2; the table's D call, TRBD1, has no DNA check behind it. TRBV12-1 counts as a pseudogene. The length of the CDR3 is 15 residues. The CDR3 here is CASSFQGELNYGYTF. The CDR3 bases are TGTGCCAGCAGCTTTCAGGGGGAACTTAACTATGGCTACACCTTC.

Turning to this clone: The junction departs from germline at one end; a sequencing error may be responsible. The gene calls are TRBV5-1 and TRBJ2-2, with 11 positions matching TRBD2. The CDR3 length is 15 residues. Germline values: CDR1 SGHRS, CDR2 YFSETQ. The chain's CDR3 is CASSYTSGSTGELFF. In DNA form, the CDR3 reads TGCGCCAGTAGCTATACTAGCGGGAGCACCGGGGAGCTGTTTTTT. Full variable domain (missing parts from reference TRBV5-1 and TRBJ2-2): KAGVTQTPRYLIKTRGQQVTLSCSPISGHRSVSWYQQTPGQGLQFLFEYFSETQRNKGNFPGRFSGRQFSNSRSEMNVSTLELGDSALYLCASSYTSGSTGELFFGEGSRLTVL.

The chain carries TRBV5-1 and TRBJ1-5, with D uncertain. V lost 0 bases, J lost 4 bases, and 14 bases lay in between. The germline V gene has CDR1 SGHRS and CDR2 YFSETQ. The CDR3 length is 16 residues. CDR3 sequence reads: CASSLGNGPGNQPQHF. CDR3 DNA: TGCGCCAGCAGCTTGGGCAACGGGCCGGGGAATCAGCCCCAGCATTTT.

The V call is TRBV7-9, the J call TRBJ2-3; D may be TRBD2 (7 bases). Germline assignment: CDR1 SEHNR and CDR2 FQNEAQ (reference sequence). The CDR3 is 17 amino acids. V was clipped by 0 bases and J by 3 bases, with 16 bases between them. In DNA form, the CDR3 reads TGTGCCAGCAGCTTAGCCTCTTTCGGGGGGCAAACAGATACGCAGTATTTT. It is translated as CASSLASFGGQTDTQYF.

This clone has a handful of counts. This chain links TRBV18 with TRBJ2-3; 7 positions agree with TRBD2. The ends lost 2 bases at V and 1 base at J; junction bases unmatched: 6. CDR1 KGHSH and CDR2 LQKENI come from the germline V gene. The CDR3 contains 16 residues. The CDR3 reads CASSPFSAGGTDTQYF. The CDR3 nucleotides are TGTGCCAGCTCACCATTTAGTGCGGGGGGCACAGATACGCAGTATTTT.

Concerning this clone: Other DNA sequences of this sample code for an identical CDR3. The gene calls are TRBV12-3 or TRBV12-4 and TRBJ2-2, with no clear D. The V gene lost 2 bases and the J gene lost 1 base, with 2 bases spanning the gap. This CDR3 is 13 amino acids long. CDR3 region: CASSLRNTGELFF. The CDR3 DNA follows: TGTGCCAGCAGTTTAAGGAACACCGGGGAGCTGTTTTTT.

The chain combines TRBV6-5 with TRBJ1-1; 7 nucleotides agree with TRBD1. CDR1 is MNHEY, CDR2 SVGAGI, per germline. The CDR3 sequence is 13 residues long. V lost 6 bases and J lost 11; bases outside the gene matches: 12. CDR3 sequence (DNA): TGTGCCAGCAGCATAACTGGGGACAGTAAGGCTTTCTTT. Residues: CASSITGDSKAFF.

This rearrangement joins TRBV15 to TRBJ2-1; a possible D gene is TRBD1 (6 bases). CDR1 is LNHNV, CDR2 YYDKDF, per germline (reference sequence). The CDR3 runs to 15 residues. V dropped 0 bases and J dropped 1 base, with 7 bases sitting between them. The CDR3 protein is CATSRDGQSYNEQFF. The CDR3 nucleotides read TGTGCCACCAGCAGAGACGGACAGTCCTACAATGAGCAGTTCTTC.

The chain links TRBV12-5 to TRBJ1-2; no reliable D call. The CDR3 covers 14 residues. Germline V gives CDR1 LGHNT, CDR2 FRNRAP. V lost 0 bases and J 5 bases, leaving 10 bases between the germline ends. CDR3 loop: CASGLVNVDYGYTF. CDR3 coding DNA: TGTGCTAGTGGTTTGGTAAACGTGGATTATGGCTACACCTTC.

This clone was counted once. This chain uses TRBV14 with TRBJ2-3, with D perhaps matching TRBD1 (5 bases). Trimming removed 4 bases from V and 1 base from J, with 9 bases in between. CDR1 and CDR2 (germline): SGHDN, FVKESK. The CDR3 spans 14 residues. The CDR3 here is CASSPRAGTDTQYF. In nucleotides, the CDR3 is TGTGCCAGCAGCCCCAGGGCCGGCACAGATACGCAGTATTTT.

The V and J genes are TRBV12-5 and TRBJ2-7; D perhaps matches TRBD1 (5 bases). This CDR3 is 20 amino acids long. Germline-derived CDR1 and CDR2 are LGHNT and FRNRAP. V was shortened by 6 bases and J by 3 bases, with 33 bases between the two germline ends. CDR3 nucleotide sequence: TGTGCTAGTGGCAGACTTACAGGTTTCTGTGTCCTAAAAGACCACTACGAGCAGTACGTC. The encoded protein is CASGRLTGFCVLKDHYEQYV.

The chain links TRBV12-5 to TRBJ1-5, with TRBD1 as a possible D gene (5 bases). V was trimmed by 7 bases and J by 4 bases, leaving 17 bases between them. This CDR3 is built from 15 residues. Germline V CDR1 and CDR2: LGHNT, FRNRAP. The CDR3, as DNA: TGTGCTAGTGTTGGGGGGGAGGGTACTAATCAGCCCCAGCATTTT. Its translation: CASVGGEGTNQPQHF.

The gene calls are TRBV30 and TRBJ2-3; 11 nucleotides match TRBD2. Per germline, CDR1 GTSNPN and CDR2 SVGIG (reference sequence). The CDR3 sequence is 15 residues long. V lost 7 bases, J lost 0 bases, and 6 bases stayed unmatched. The CDR3: CALGLAVSSTDTQYF. DNA for the CDR3: TGTGCCTTGGGACTAGCGGTTTCTAGCACAGATACGCAGTATTTT.

The V call is TRBV19, the J call TRBJ1-5; D gene unclear. Trimming took 6 bases from V and 6 from J, leaving 9 bases between them. The germline gives CDR1 LNHDA, CDR2 SQIVND (reference sequence). The CDR3 sequence is 12 residues long. CDR3 residues: CASRLDVQPQHF. In DNA, the CDR3 is TGTGCCAGTAGGCTCGACGTTCAGCCCCAGCATTTT.

This chain joins TRBV15 and TRBJ2-7; 7 bases match TRBD1. The CDR3 extends over 16 amino acids. The junction had 8 bases not matched to a gene; V was cut back by 3 bases and J by 0 bases. Germline CDR1 LNHNV, CDR2 YYDKDF (reference sequence). The CDR3 sequence is CATSRVRQGFSYEQYF. CDR3 nucleotides: TGTGCCACCAGCAGGGTTAGACAGGGCTTCTCCTACGAGCAGTACTTC. Complete variable domain (other parts from reference TRBV15 and TRBJ2-7): DAMVIQNPRYQVTQFGKPVTLSCSQTLNHNVMYWYQQKSSQAPKLLFHYYDKDFNNEADTPDNFQSRRPNTSFCFLDIRSPGLGDTAMYLCATSRVRQGFSYEQYFGPGTRLTVT.

The sample holds a few counts of this clone. The chain uses TRBV28 and TRBJ2-7, with D possibly called TRBD1 or TRBD2 (5 bases each). CDR3 length: 15 amino acids. V shed 4 bases and J shed 3 bases, with 16 bases lying between them. The germline V gene encodes CDR1 MDHEN and CDR2 SYDVKM. The CDR3 DNA reads as TGTGCCAGCAGTTATACACTTGGGGGATTCTACGAGCAGTACGTC. Protein product: CASSYTLGGFYEQYV.